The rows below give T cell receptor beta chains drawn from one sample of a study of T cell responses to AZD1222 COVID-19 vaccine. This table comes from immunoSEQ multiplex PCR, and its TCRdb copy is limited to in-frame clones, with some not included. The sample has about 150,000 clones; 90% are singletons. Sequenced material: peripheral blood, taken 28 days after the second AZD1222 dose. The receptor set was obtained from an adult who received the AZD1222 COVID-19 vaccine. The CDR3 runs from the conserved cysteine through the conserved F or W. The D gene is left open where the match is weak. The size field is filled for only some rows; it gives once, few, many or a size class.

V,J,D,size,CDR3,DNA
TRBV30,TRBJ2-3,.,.,CAWRADSPDTQYF,TGTGCCTGGAGAGCCGACAGTCCAGATACGCAGTATTTT
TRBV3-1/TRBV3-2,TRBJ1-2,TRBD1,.,CASSQRTGSFYGYTF,TGTGCCAGCAGCCAGAGGACAGGTTCCTTCTATGGCTACACCTTC
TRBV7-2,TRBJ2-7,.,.,CASSREGYEQYF,TGTGCCAGCTCCCGAGAGGGCTACGAGCAGTACTTC
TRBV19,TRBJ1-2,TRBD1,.,CASSPTGGGSGYTF,TGTGCCAGTAGTCCGACAGGGGGCGGATCTGGCTACACCTTC
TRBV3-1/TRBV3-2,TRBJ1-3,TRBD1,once,CASSHRGQGDTIYF,TGTGCCAGCAGCCACAGAGGACAGGGAGACACCATATATTTT
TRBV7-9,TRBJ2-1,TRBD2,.,CASSHGLAGSYNEQFF,TGTGCCAGCAGCCACGGACTAGCGGGATCCTACAATGAGCAGTTCTTC
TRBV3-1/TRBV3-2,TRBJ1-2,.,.,CASSLEGYGYTF,TGTGCCAGCAGCTTGGAGGGGTATGGCTACACCTTC
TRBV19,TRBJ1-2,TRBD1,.,CASREYTGGDLYGYTF,TGTGCCAGTAGGGAGTACACAGGGGGCGACCTCTATGGCTACACCTTC
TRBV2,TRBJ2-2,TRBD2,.,CASSGSGTYTGELFF,TGTGCCAGCAGTGGTAGCGGGACCTACACCGGGGAGCTGTTTTTT
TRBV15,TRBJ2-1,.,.,CATGVGHRPNEQFF,TGTGCCACCGGCGTCGGACACCGACCTAATGAGCAGTTCTTC
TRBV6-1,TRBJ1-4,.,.,CASSDRVATNEKLFF,TGTGCCAGCAGTGACAGGGTTGCAACTAATGAAAAACTGTTTTTT
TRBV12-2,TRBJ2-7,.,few,CASRPRHGGYYEQYF,TGTGCAAGTCGCCCCCGCCACGGCGGATACTACGAGCAGTACTTC
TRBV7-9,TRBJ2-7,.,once,CASSSGQSSYEQYF,TGTGCCAGCAGTTCGGGGCAGAGCTCCTACGAGCAGTACTTC
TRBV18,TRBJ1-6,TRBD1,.,CASSPFPGQELSRDNSPLHF,TGTGCCAGCTCACCTTTCCCGGGACAGGAACTTTCTCGGGATAATTCACCCCTCCACTTT
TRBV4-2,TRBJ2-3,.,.,CASKDSRSTDTQYF,TGTGCCAGTAAGGACTCCCGCAGCACAGATACGCAGTATTTT
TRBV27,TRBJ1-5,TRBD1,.,CASSRTDRGSNQPQHF,TGTGCCAGCAGCCGAACGGACAGGGGAAGCAATCAGCCCCAGCATTTT
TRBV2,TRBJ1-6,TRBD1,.,CANTGEGSYNSPLHF,TGTGCCAATACAGGGGAAGGCTCCTATAATTCACCCCTCCACTTT
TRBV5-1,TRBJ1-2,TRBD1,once,CASSPMTGISSDGYTF,TGCGCCAGCAGCCCGATGACAGGGATCTCCTCCGATGGCTACACCTTC
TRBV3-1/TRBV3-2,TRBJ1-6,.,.,CASSQGAGNSPLHF,TGTGCCAGCAGCCAGGGGGCGGGTAATTCACCCCTCCACTTT
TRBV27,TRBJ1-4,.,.,CASSLSGLNEKLFF,TGTGCCAGCAGTTTATCAGGTTTAAATGAAAAACTGTTTTTT
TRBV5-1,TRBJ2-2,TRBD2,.,CASSLGLAGGANTGELFF,TGCGCCAGCAGCTTGGGTCTAGCGGGAGGAGCGAACACCGGGGAGCTGTTTTTT
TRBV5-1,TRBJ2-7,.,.,CASSLRGESYEQYF,TGCGCCAGCAGCTTGCGAGGGGAATCCTACGAGCAGTACTTC
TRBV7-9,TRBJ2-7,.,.,CASTQEVSYEQYF,TGTGCCAGCACCCAAGAGGTCTCCTACGAGCAGTACTTC
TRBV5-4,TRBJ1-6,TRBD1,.,CASSPRTGGSNSPLHF,TGTGCCAGCAGCCCTAGGACAGGCGGGTCGAATTCACCCCTCCACTTT
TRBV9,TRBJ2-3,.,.,CASSVSPGTSADTQYF,TGTGCCAGCAGCGTATCCCCGGGGACGAGCGCAGATACGCAGTATTTT
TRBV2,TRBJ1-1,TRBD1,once,CASSRGQGNTEAFF,TGTGCCAGCAGCCGAGGACAGGGGAACACTGAAGCTTTCTTT
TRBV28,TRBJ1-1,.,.,CASTSPGGSTEAFF,TGTGCCAGCACGTCTCCCGGGGGATCCACTGAAGCTTTCTTT
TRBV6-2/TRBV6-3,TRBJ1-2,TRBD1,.,CASSLQGVLNYGYTF,TGTGCCAGCAGTCTCCAGGGGGTCCTTAACTATGGCTACACCTTC
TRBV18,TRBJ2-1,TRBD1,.,CASSPGTVGQSSYNEQFF,TGTGCCAGCTCGCCCGGGACAGTCGGCCAGAGCTCCTACAATGAGCAGTTCTTC
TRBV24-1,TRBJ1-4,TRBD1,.,CATGTGTGGLNEKLFF,TGTGCCACCGGAACCGGGACAGGGGGCCTGAATGAAAAACTGTTTTTT
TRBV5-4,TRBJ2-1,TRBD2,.,CASSLGGAGVGNEQFF,TGTGCCAGCAGCTTGGGCGGGGCGGGAGTTGGCAATGAGCAGTTCTTC
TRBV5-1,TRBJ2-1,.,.,CASSPAPPPGEQFF,TGCGCCAGCAGCCCCGCTCCGCCCCCAGGGGAGCAGTTCTTC
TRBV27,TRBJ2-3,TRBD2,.,CASSWTSGKPAVTQYF,TGTGCCAGCAGTTGGACTAGCGGGAAGCCCGCTGTTACGCAGTATTTT
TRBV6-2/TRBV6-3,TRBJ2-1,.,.,CASSSPRPGSSYNEQFF,TGTGCCAGCAGTTCACCTAGACCGGGAAGCTCCTACAATGAGCAGTTCTTC
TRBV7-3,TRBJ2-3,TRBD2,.,CASSQGLGRSDTQYF,TGTGCCAGCAGCCAGGGACTAGGTCGATCAGATACGCAGTATTTT
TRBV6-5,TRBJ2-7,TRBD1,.,CASSYLRGHSYEQYF,TGTGCCAGCAGTTACCTCAGGGGGCACTCCTACGAGCAGTACTTC
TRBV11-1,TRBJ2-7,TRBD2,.,CASSSGTSGSYEQYF,TGTGCCAGCAGCTCGGGGACTAGCGGGAGCTACGAGCAGTACTTC
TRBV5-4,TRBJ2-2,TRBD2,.,CASSPKREGGELFF,TGTGCCAGCAGCCCCAAGCGGGAGGGCGGGGAGCTGTTTTTT
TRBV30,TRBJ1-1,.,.,CAWNAGTRAFF,TGTGCCTGGAATGCCGGGACAAGGGCTTTCTTT
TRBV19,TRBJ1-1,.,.,CASKEAGGRENTEAFF,TGTGCCAGTAAGGAAGCGGGGGGGCGCGAGAACACTGAAGCTTTCTTT
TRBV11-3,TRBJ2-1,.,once,CASSFLPGNEQFF,TGTGCCAGCAGCTTTCTGCCGGGAAATGAGCAGTTCTTC
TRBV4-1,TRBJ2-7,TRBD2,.,CASSQDRFSGRNEQYF,TGCGCCAGCAGCCAAGATAGGTTCAGCGGGAGGAACGAGCAGTACTTC
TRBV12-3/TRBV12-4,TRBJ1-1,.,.,CASSSQAWAEAFF,TGTGCCAGCAGTTCCCAGGCATGGGCTGAAGCTTTCTTT
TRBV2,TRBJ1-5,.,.,CASSFQGYSNQPQHF,TGTGCCAGCAGTTTCCAGGGGTATAGCAATCAGCCCCAGCATTTT
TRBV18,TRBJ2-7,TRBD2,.,CASSTGGNEQYF,TGTGCCAGCTCAACGGGGGGTAACGAGCAGTACTTC
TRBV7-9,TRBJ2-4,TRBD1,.,CASSLARTGVKNIQYF,TGTGCCAGCAGCTTAGCACGGACAGGGGTCAAAAACATTCAGTACTTC